Detailed here is one T cell receptor beta chain. What it binds is unknown. Germline-derived CDR1 and CDR2 are LNHNV and YYDKDF (reference sequence). The CDR3 totals 17 residues. Trimming removed 0 bases at V and 1 base at J, with 16 bases between. The repertoire was sequenced with immunoSEQ multiplex PCR; TCRdb's copy has only in-frame clones and lacks some. The table records some 130,000 clones, approximately 92% of them present only once. This entry comes from a study of cytomegalovirus exposure and HLA in healthy donors. Overall study results and limits: Despite most TCR sequences being rare, some public TCRs occurred in many donors.

What was sequenced was PBMCs. The TCR originated in a woman younger than 35 in good health and CMV-seronegative. The V and J genes are TRBV15 and TRBJ2-7; D is perhaps TRBD1 (6 bases). The CDR3 bases are TGTGCCACCAGCAGAGATCGACAACAGGGCTGGTCCTACGAGCAGTACTTC. This translates into CATSRDRQQGWSYEQYF.